This is a list of T cell receptor beta chains from one sample in a study of CD8 T cells in Susac syndrome. TCRdb analysed the immunoSEQ multiplex PCR reads with MiXCR anew, one entry per CDR3 protein. In the table there are roughly 130,000 distinct CDR3 sequences, 90% to 95% of which are singletons. Sequenced input: CD4+ T cells from PBMCs. The origin of the receptors is a human donor in good health. CDR3s include the opening cysteine and the closing phenylalanine or tryptophan. A D gene is named only where the DNA matches it firmly. Clone size is given for some rows only: seen once, a few or many times, or a class if the clone is expanded.

J: TRBJ1-5; V: TRBV12-3/TRBV12-4; D: TRBD1; size: once; CDR3: CASSTGTGGARGTQHF; DNA: TGTGCCAGCAGCACCGGGACAGGGGGCGCGAGGGGTACCCAGCATTTT
J: TRBJ2-5; V: TRBV5-1; D: TRBD1; size: NA; CDR3: CASSVGQTTIQETQYF; DNA: TGCGCCAGCAGCGTGGGACAGACGACGATCCAAGAGACCCAGTACTTC
J: TRBJ1-2; V: TRBV6-2/TRBV6-3; D: NA; size: NA; CDR3: CASSRLNGGYTF; DNA: TGTGCCAGCAGTCGCCTTAATGGAGGCTACACCTTC
J: TRBJ2-4; V: TRBV18; D: TRBD1; size: NA; CDR3: CASSLNRGQNIQYF; DNA: TGTGCCAGCTCCCTGAACAGGGGCCAGAACATTCAGTACTTC
J: TRBJ2-1; V: TRBV5-1; D: TRBD2; size: NA; CDR3: CASSSVTGGNNEQFF; DNA: TGCGCCAGCAGCAGTGTTACGGGAGGGAACAATGAGCAGTTCTTC
J: TRBJ2-5; V: TRBV20-1; D: TRBD1; size: NA; CDR3: CSAPRTGKETQYF; DNA: TGCAGTGCTCCCCGGACAGGGAAGGAGACCCAGTACTTC
J: TRBJ2-5; V: TRBV18; D: NA; size: NA; CDR3: CASSPSSQTWETQYF; DNA: TGTGCCAGCTCACCCTCTAGCCAGACATGGGAGACCCAGTACTTC
J: TRBJ2-2; V: TRBV20-1; D: NA; size: NA; CDR3: CSARVGSLTGELFF; DNA: TGCAGTGCTAGAGTCGGGTCCCTCACCGGGGAGCTGTTTTTT
J: TRBJ2-1; V: TRBV6-4; D: NA; size: once; CDR3: CASSESLPDNEQFF; DNA: TGTGCCAGCAGTGAATCCCTCCCCGACAATGAGCAGTTCTTC
J: TRBJ1-5; V: TRBV18; D: NA; size: NA; CDR3: CASSPGEGKGQPQHF; DNA: TGTGCCAGCTCACCGGGGGAGGGAAAAGGCCAGCCCCAGCATTTT
J: TRBJ2-7; V: TRBV11-1; D: TRBD1; size: NA; CDR3: CASSSQPGQGALQSLYEQYF; DNA: TGTGCCAGCAGCTCTCAACCGGGACAGGGGGCTCTTCAATCCCTCTACGAGCAGTACTTC